This T cell receptor beta chain was sequenced during a study of cytomegalovirus exposure and HLA in healthy donors (dated by TCRdb to about 2017). About the study as a whole: The 500 to 800 repertoires of the first cohort and the 120 validation repertoires were produced on the same platform, according to a later analysis. To predict cytomegalovirus infection status, the study combined high-throughput TCR immunosequencing, statistical association of individual TCRs with disease status, and machine learning. In addition to the first cohort of roughly 700 subjects, a separate validation cohort of 130 or so different subjects was used. The study was designed to test whether signatures of past pathogen exposure could be identified by cataloging public T cell receptors.

The library was built by means of the immunoSEQ multiplex PCR assay. Concerning the study's data processing: A statistical classification framework was built for diagnosing cytomegalovirus status from the catalog of TCR beta chain sequences. Held by TCRdb, this immuneACCESS table contains in-frame sequences only and omits some clones. Under half of the omission traces to an unresolved V gene where checked; the cause of the rest is unknown. V, J and clone size reflect that table, while D and trimming were determined from the DNA. The sample records roughly 330,000 clones, approximately 86% of which are singletons. 1.2% of the sample is taken by the ten largest. Of note for this clone: No cognate antigen has been identified for it. Nothing much larger sits one base from this clone, and base qualities are not available.

The donors were included in the validation cohort of over a hundred subjects, a group kept apart from the 666-subject first cohort. Paper-wide results and their limitations: In the study, approximately 160 TCR beta chains were listed as associated with cytomegalovirus. Three of the identified cytomegalovirus-associated TCR beta chains were confirmed in vitro to be specific for cytomegalovirus antigens. The classifier was reported to diagnose cytomegalovirus status with high specificity and sensitivity in both the original and validation cohorts. The authors suggested that the approach could potentially be generalized to other disease states and immunological phenotypes. While some public TCRs were present in many individuals, most TCR sequences turned up only very rarely across donors. Of the cluster scores, roughly 93% were above 0 in a later analysis, which found that TCRs clustered in the first cohort also tended to co-occur in the 120 validation repertoires. A later analysis had no HLA typing for the validation cohort, so co-occurrence there was scored across all 130 or so repertoires.

The sequenced sample was PBMCs. The clonotype comes from a woman in her 30s in good health and CMV-seropositive.

The CDR3 has the sequence CASSEGLAGNEQFF. The nucleotide sequence is TGTGCCAGCAGTGAGGGACTAGCGGGCAATGAGCAGTTCTTC. The sequence is built from TRBV2 and TRBJ2-1; 12 middle bases align to TRBD2. Its CDR3 holds 14 amino acids, cysteine through phenylalanine. Only the CDR3 DNA stays, 42 bases, in frame from base 1. V lost 3 bases and J lost 6 bases, and the count of bases not matched to a germline gene is 0. Via the germline V gene, CDR1 is SNHLY and CDR2 FYNNEI.